This T cell receptor beta chain was sequenced during a study of cytomegalovirus exposure and HLA in healthy donors. The overall study: Falling in the Caucasian-associated ancestry cluster were 81% of 350 to 400 genotyped donors. Study findings and constraints: Earlier analysis looked at TCR beta V segments, and most were productive about 87% or about 30% of the time.

Remarks on this clone: Its specificity is not known.

The PCR had 60 Vbeta and 13 Jbeta primers. Methods used by the authors: An analysis performed later counted about 80 million unique TCR beta chains (approximately 11 million of them shared). Libraries were prepared by immunoSEQ multiplex PCR; TCRdb keeps only in-frame clonotypes and omits some of them. V and J calls and clone size are given by that table; D and trimming were obtained from the DNA. In the table there are roughly 63,000 clones, roughly 80% of which are singletons. Healthy donors of bone marrow made up the group. This CDR3 has 14 residues. CDR1 is SGHTA and CDR2 is FQGTGA in the germline V gene. Deletions cut 5 bases from V and 5 bases from J, with 16 bases between.

Sequencing was carried out using PBMCs. This sequence originates from a woman aged 40 to 50 in good health and CMV-seropositive. This rearrangement joins TRBV7-3 to TRBJ2-7; TRBD1 might be the D (7 bases). CDR3 nucleotide sequence: TGTGCCAGCAGCCCAGGGGGGTTCACGGACGAGCAGTACTTC. Encoded protein: CASSPGGFTDEQYF.